This T cell receptor beta chain comes out of a study of graft-versus-host responses after intestinal transplantation (dated by TCRdb to the early 2020s). Background for the entire study: Recipients received multivisceral, liver-intestinal, or isolated intestinal transplants. Donor T cell macrochimerism was defined as a peak of at least 4% donor T cells among recipient peripheral blood mononuclear cells. Rather than going through the commercial service, samples from three later patients were sequenced in-house on an Illumina MiSeq and processed with MiXCR. Graft-versus-host and host-versus-graft alloreactive T cell clones were tracked in the graft, circulation and bone marrow after intestinal transplantation using bulk TCR-beta CDR3 sequencing. The cohort enrolled about two dozen intestinal transplant recipients, one of whom was a retransplant, and a few patients without pretransplant specimens were excluded. Every recipient was given anti-thymocyte globulin induction, then maintenance tacrolimus and steroids for approximately 3 years. To identify alloreactive clones, pre-transplant mixed lymphocyte reaction products were sequenced and compared with unstimulated pre-transplant donor and recipient T cells.

Note on this clone: This receptor's antigen is unknown. It has no much larger one-base neighbor in the sample; base qualities were not kept.

CDR1 and CDR2 (SGHRS, YFSETQ) derive from the germline V gene. The CDR3 numbers 14 residues from cysteine through phenylalanine. Solely the CDR3 DNA is kept, with 42 bases framed from the first base. V loses 3 bases of germline sequence and J loses 3 bases, and the interval between the two ends is 13 bases. Libraries were built with the immunoSEQ multiplex PCR assay. For most patients, genomic DNA was isolated with the Qiagen DNeasy Blood and Tissue Kit and shipped frozen to Adaptive Biotechnologies for TCR sequencing. Adaptive Biotechnologies carried out high-throughput TCR-beta CDR3 sequencing of genomic DNA for most patients. From the authors' description of their analysis: Adaptive's ImmunoSEQ software was the source of the TCR sequencing data for around 20 patients, while a few other patients were processed with MiXCR and VDJtools. To correct CD4 versus CD8 sorting errors, any sequence found in both subsets at a frequency ratio below 5:1 was removed. Because the origin of CDR3 nucleotide sequences shared between donor and recipient could not be assigned, those sequences were removed. To count as alloreactive, a clone needed at least 2-fold expansion over unstimulated cells and a minimum CFSE-low frequency of 0.002% (template counts) or 0.001% (read counts). Clones were considered mappable if detected in sequenced pre-transplant spleen, lymph node, or MLR CFSE-low populations of the donor or recipient. Cumulative frequency of alloreactive clones was calculated as a percentage of all sequences weighted by copy number. TCRdb provides this immuneACCESS table in a form limited to in-frame rearrangements. Some clones are lacking; in checked studies, under half of them reflect an unresolved V gene, and why the rest are absent is not known. V, J and clone size reflect that table, while D and trimming were determined from the DNA. Across this sample there are 65,000 to 90,000 clones, with around 92% seen only once. Around 0.36% of the sample is held by the ten biggest clonotypes.

The time point label, as the study defines it: cells obtained before transplantation from donor or recipient. CD3+CD4+ and CD3+CD8+ populations were FACS-sorted from unstimulated pre-transplant donor and recipient cells taken from spleen or lymph nodes. Results the study describes overall, beyond this receptor: Early after transplant, peak levels of circulating GvH clones were associated with declines in HvG clones. In patients with donor T cell macrochimerism, the allografts had high GvH to HvG T cell clonal ratios. GvH clones turned up in recipient bone marrow, with some appearing earlier in ileal mucosa or blood, a pattern consistent with an intestinal mucosal origin. Conclusions were limited by the relatively low number and heterogeneity of intestinal transplant patients.

Recombination joined TRBV5-1 with TRBJ2-7; possibly the D gene is TRBD2, per 6 matching bases. The sequence was collected from a human donor who was the organ donor for an intestinal transplant. Here the sequenced sample was unstimulated CD8+ T cells sorted from spleen or lymph node cells, taken before transplant. This receptor carries the CDR3 CASSYARGFYEQYF. The DNA is TGCGCCAGCAGCTACGCACGGGGGTTCTACGAGCAGTACTTC.